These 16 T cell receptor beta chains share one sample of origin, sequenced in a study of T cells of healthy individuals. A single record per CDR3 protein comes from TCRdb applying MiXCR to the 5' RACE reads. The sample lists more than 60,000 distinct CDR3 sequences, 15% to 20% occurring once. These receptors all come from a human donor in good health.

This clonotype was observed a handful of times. CDR3 sequence: CASRWTGENSPLHF. CDR3 coding DNA: TGTGCCAGCAGGTGGACGGGGGAAAATTCACCCCTCCACTTT. The chain has TRBV6-1 and TRBJ1-6; weak D call: TRBD1 (5 bases). Trimming took 6 bases from V and 7 from J, leaving 13 bases between them. Germline loops: CDR1 MNHNS, CDR2 SASEGT. The CDR3 has 14 residues.

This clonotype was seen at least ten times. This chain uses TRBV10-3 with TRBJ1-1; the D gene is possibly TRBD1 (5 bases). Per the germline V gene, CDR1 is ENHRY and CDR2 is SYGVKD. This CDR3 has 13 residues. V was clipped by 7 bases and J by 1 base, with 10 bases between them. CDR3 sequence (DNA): TGTGCCATCAAGGCGGGACCGAACACTGAAGCTTTCTTT. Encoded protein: CAIKAGPNTEAFF.

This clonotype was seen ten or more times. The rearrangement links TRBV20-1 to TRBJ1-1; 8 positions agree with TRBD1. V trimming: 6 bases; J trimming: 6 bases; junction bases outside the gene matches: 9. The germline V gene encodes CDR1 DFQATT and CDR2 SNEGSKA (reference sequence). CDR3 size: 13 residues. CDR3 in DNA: TGCAGTGCCCGCGACAGGGGTTTCGCTGAAGCTTTCTTT. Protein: CSARDRGFAEAFF.

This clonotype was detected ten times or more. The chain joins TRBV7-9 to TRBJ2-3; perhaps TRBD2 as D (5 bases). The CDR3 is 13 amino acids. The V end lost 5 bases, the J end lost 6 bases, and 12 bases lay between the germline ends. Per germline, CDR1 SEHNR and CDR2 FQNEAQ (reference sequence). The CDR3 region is CASSPRGPDTQYF. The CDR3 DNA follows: TGTGCCAGCAGCCCCCGCGGGCCCGATACGCAGTATTTT.

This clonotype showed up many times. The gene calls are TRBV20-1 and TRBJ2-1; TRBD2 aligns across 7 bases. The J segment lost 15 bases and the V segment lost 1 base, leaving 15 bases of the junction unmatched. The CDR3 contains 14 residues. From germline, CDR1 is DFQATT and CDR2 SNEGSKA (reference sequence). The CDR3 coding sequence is TGCAGTGCTAGAGGAGTGGGCGGGGGACCCAGCGGGTTCTTC. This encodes CSARGVGGGPSGFF.

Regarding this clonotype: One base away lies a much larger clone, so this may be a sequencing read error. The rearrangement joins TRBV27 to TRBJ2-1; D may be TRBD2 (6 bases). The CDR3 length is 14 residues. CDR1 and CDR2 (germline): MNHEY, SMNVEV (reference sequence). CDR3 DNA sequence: TGTGCCAGCAGTTTCCGGAGGGCGGGGAATGTGCAGTTCTTC. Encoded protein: CASSFRRAGNVQFF.

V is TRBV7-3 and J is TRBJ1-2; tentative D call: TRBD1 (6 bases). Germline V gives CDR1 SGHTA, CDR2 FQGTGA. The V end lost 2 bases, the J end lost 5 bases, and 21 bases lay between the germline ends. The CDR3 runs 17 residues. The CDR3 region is CASSLGSAQGKEYGYTF. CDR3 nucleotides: TGTGCCAGCAGCTTAGGGTCGGCGCAGGGGAAGGAGTATGGCTACACCTTC.

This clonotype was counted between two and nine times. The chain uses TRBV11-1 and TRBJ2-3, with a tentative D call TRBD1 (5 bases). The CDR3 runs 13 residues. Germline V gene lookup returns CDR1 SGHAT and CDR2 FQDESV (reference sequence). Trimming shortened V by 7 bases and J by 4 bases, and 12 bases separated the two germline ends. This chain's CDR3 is CASKRGSADTQYF. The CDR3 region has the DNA TGTGCCAGCAAAAGGGGATCGGCAGATACGCAGTATTTT.

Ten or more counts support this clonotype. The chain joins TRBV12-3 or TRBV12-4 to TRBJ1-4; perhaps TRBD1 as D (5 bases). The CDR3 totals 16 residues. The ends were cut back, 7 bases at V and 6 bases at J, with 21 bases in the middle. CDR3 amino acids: CASIDLETAFYEKLFF. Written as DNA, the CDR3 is TGTGCCAGCATAGATCTGGAGACAGCCTTTTATGAAAAACTGTTTTTT.

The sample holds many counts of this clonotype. CDR3 bases: TGCGCCAGTACCTCCGGGGGGGCATGGGAGACCCAGTACTTC. Translated: CASTSGGAWETQYF. The chain recombines TRBV5-1 with TRBJ2-5; TRBD2 matches 8 bases. V lost 8 bases, J lost 5 bases, and 11 bases stayed unmatched. There are 14 residues in the CDR3. Germline CDR1 is SGHRS and CDR2 is YFSETQ.

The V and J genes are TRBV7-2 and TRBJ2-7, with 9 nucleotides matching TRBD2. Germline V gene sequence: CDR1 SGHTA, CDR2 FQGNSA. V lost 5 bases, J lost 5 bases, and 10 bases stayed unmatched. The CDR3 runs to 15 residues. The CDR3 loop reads CASSPSGMVPNEQYF. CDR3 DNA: TGTGCCAGCAGCCCTAGCGGGATGGTCCCAAACGAGCAGTACTTC.

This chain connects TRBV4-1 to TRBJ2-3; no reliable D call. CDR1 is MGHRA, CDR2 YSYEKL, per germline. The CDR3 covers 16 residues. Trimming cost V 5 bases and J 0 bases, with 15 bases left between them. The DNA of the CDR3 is TGCGCCAGCAGCGGTGACGGATTTTTCAGCACAGATACGCAGTATTTT. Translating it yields CASSGDGFFSTDTQYF.

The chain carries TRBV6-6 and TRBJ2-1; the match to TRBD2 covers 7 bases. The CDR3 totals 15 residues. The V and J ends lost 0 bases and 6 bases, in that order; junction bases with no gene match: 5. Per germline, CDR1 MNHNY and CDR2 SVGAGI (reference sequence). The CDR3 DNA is TGTGCCAGCAGTTACTCCGGGACTAACCTCAATGAGCAGTTCTTC. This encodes CASSYSGTNLNEQFF.

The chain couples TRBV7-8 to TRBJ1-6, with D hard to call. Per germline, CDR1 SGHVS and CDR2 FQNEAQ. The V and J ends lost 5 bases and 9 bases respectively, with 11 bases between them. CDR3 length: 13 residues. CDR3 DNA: TGTGCCAGCAGCCCCAGAATCGGTTCACCCCTCCACTTT. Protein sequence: CASSPRIGSPLHF. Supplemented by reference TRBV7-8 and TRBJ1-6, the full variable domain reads GAGVSQSPRYKVAKRGQDVALRCDPISGHVSLFWYQQALGQGPEFLTYFQNEAQLDKSGLPSDRFFAERPEGSVSTLKIQRTQQEDSAVYLCASSPRIGSPLHFGNGTRLTVT.

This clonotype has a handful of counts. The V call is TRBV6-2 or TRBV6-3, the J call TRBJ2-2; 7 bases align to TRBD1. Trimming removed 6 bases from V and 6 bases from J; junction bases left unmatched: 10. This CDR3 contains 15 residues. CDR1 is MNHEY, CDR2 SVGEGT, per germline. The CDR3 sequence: CASSQTGFPPGELFF. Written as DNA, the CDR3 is TGTGCCAGCAGCCAGACAGGGTTTCCACCCGGGGAGCTGTTTTTT.

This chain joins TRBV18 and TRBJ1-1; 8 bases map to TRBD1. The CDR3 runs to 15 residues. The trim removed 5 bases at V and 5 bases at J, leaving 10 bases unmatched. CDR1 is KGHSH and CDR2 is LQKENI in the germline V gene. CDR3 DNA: TGTGCCAGCTCATCCCAGGGGGCGCGAGGTACTGAAGCTTTCTTT. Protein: CASSSQGARGTEAFF.